The 8 T cell receptor beta chains below come from one sample, sequenced in a study of shared clonotypes between healthy human individuals (dated by TCRdb to the early 2020s). CD8 naive samples were CD45RO-negative cells positively selected for CCR7, giving a CD45RA+CCR7+ population that excluded TemRA cells. The library was built by means of the immunoSEQ multiplex PCR assay. In TCRdb, the immuneACCESS table is reduced to in-frame sequences with V and J assigned. These tables do not hold every clone; where another copy was compared, an unresolved V gene accounts for under half, and the others remain unexplained. The sample table contains roughly 2.1 million clones; only one count was recorded for roughly 91% of them. Of the sample, more than 1.5% is held by the ten largest clones. Sequencing was carried out using naive CD8+ T cells from PBMCs. Explained via the paper, the cell subset or site label denotes: CD45RA+CCR7+. These receptors were collected from a man in his late teens or twenties in good health. Some clones in this sample may be carry-over from other donors' samples.

Regarding this clone: Other DNA sequences from this sample encode an identical CDR3 as well. The genes are TRBV30 and TRBJ1-1; D remains ambiguous. There are 12 residues in the CDR3. V lost 3 bases to trimming and J lost 1 base, with 6 bases between them. Germline V gene data show CDR1 as GTSNPN and CDR2 as SVGIG (reference sequence). CDR3 loop: CAWRAGNTEAFF. CDR3 nucleotide sequence: TGTGCCTGGAGGGCTGGGAACACTGAAGCTTTCTTT.

The CDR3 nucleotides are TGTGCCAGCCAAAGAGGGGACGGCTACACCTTC. Translated, it gives CASQRGDGYTF. The rearrangement joins TRBV9 to TRBJ1-2; D is perhaps TRBD1 (5 bases). This CDR3 has 11 residues. Trimming removed 7 bases at V and 8 bases at J, with 12 bases between. Germline CDR1 SGDLS, CDR2 YYNGEE.

The DNA of the CDR3 is TGTGCCAGCAGTTCCTTCGGGGGTGCTGTTGGCTACACCTTC. Amino acid sequence: CASSSFGGAVGYTF. The chain uses TRBV5-6 and TRBJ1-2; TRBD1 might be the D (5 bases). CDR1 and CDR2 (germline): SGHDT, YYEEEE. CDR3 size: 14 residues. V was pared by 5 bases and J by 7 bases, with 18 bases between.

The V call is TRBV6-1, the J call TRBJ2-1; D is ambiguous. V was shortened by 0 bases and J by 0 bases, with 6 bases between the two germline ends. The CDR3 runs to 15 residues. The germline gives CDR1 MNHNS, CDR2 SASEGT. CDR3 sequence reads: CASSEAWSSYNEQFF. CDR3 bases: TGTGCCAGCAGTGAAGCCTGGTCCTCCTACAATGAGCAGTTCTTC.

The V call is TRBV28, the J call TRBJ2-1; the D is unclear. This CDR3 contains 15 residues. Germline lookup yields CDR1 MDHEN and CDR2 SYDVKM. V shed 3 bases and J shed 0 bases, with 9 bases lying between them. Here the CDR3 DNA reads TGTGCCAGCAGTTTGCAACTGAGCTCCTACAATGAGCAGTTCTTC. Its translation: CASSLQLSSYNEQFF.

This CDR3 reads CASSLGRGLGTGSSGYTF. CDR3 nucleotides: TGTGCCAGCAGCTTAGGTCGTGGCTTAGGGACAGGTTCTTCTGGCTACACCTTC. The V gene is TRBV13, the J gene TRBJ1-2; 8 nucleotides align to TRBD1. The CDR3 has 18 residues. The germline CDR1 and CDR2 sequences are PRHDT and FYEKMQ (reference sequence). V was clipped by 0 bases and J by 7 bases; unmatched bases: 16.

The CDR3 bases are TGTGCCAGCAGCTCCTCAGACAGGGGATACGGCTACACCTTC. Its translation: CASSSSDRGYGYTF. This chain links TRBV5-4 with TRBJ1-2, with TRBD1 matching 8 bases. The CDR3 extends over 14 amino acids. The V and J ends lost 3 bases and 8 bases, in that order; junction bases with no gene match: 9. Germline V gene sequence: CDR1 SGHNT, CDR2 YYREEE (reference sequence).

The CDR3 spells CSVTSYLIEDKVNTGELFF. CDR3 coding DNA: TGCAGCGTGACCTCGTACCTTATTGAAGACAAAGTGAACACCGGGGAGCTGTTTTTT. The V call is TRBV29-1, the J call TRBJ2-2; D is undetermined. This CDR3 spans 19 amino acids. Trimming took off 6 bases at V and 1 base at J, with 27 bases between the two ends. Per the germline V gene, CDR1 is SQVTM and CDR2 is ANQGSEA.